This TCR beta chain was profiled in a study of CD8 T cells in Susac syndrome (dated by TCRdb to between 2017 and 2020). Study-level background: Repertoire sequencing was used to test whether CD8+ T cell activation and differentiation in Susac syndrome was antigen driven.

Study-wide findings and limitations: The number of individuals in the TCR sequencing and HLA analysis was recognized as being relatively small.

RNA was extracted using the RNeasy kit, and roughly 0.45 to 1 microgram was reverse transcribed with random hexamers. The immunoSEQ multiplex PCR assay, covering 54 Vbeta and 13 Jbeta segments, was used to amplify TCR beta CDR3 regions. PCR amplification bias was corrected using a synthetic template baseline for primer optimization and computational correction. Per the source publication's procedure: Reads were annotated to V, D and J genes according to IMGT and were analyzed with immunoSEQ Analyzer, with only productive sequences retained. Clonality was computed as one minus Shannon entropy normalized by log2 of the number of productive unique sequences. For each patient and control, public and private clones were evaluated among the 100 most prevalent clones. Clones were defined as Susac-specific when absent from the healthy and MS cohorts, from roughly 1,100 published viral clones and from other ImmuneACCESS disease sequences. TCRdb took the public reads, trimmed them with fastp at Q25, ran MiXCR for clone calling and kept in-frame beta chains. Identical CDR3 proteins give one entry, which carries the most common genes and DNA. The V and J calls and clone size come from TCRdb's table, not from the authors' own analysis. For this sample there are 180,000 or so distinct CDR3 sequences; about 93% appear just once. Of the sample, roughly 0.15% is held by the ten largest clones.

High-throughput TCR beta sequencing profiled peripheral blood CD8+ and CD4+ T cells from healthy donors, Susac syndrome patients and multiple sclerosis patients. Healthy donors were age- and sex-matched controls. CD8+ TEMRA cells were enriched by FACS, while bulk CD8+ and CD4+ T cells were purified by magnetic negative isolation. Blood was collected in EDTA tubes and processed within 24 hours, with PBMCs isolated through density gradient centrifugation. PBMCs intended for TCR sequencing were frozen in liquid nitrogen and were later thawed in a 37 degrees C water bath. The sorted or isolated CD4+, CD8+ and CD8+ TEMRA cells had a purity of 90% or higher. Worth noting for this clonotype: Its target antigen remains unknown. Base qualities are not recorded, but no much larger clone differs from it by a single base.

A distance of 18 bases separates the germline ends of V and J, which lose 6 bases and 2 bases respectively. The CDR3 spans 16 residues, from the cysteine through the phenylalanine. CDR3 DNA only is kept here, 48 bases in frame from base 1. Reading the germline V gene gives CDR1 MNHEY and CDR2 SVGEGT. Sequences were obtained from CD4+ T cells from PBMCs. Recombination connected TRBV6-2 or TRBV6-3 to TRBJ2-3; D gene: possibly TRBD1, on 6 matching bases. This receptor was taken from a human donor in good health. The CDR3 loop reads CASSRRGGIYTDTQYF. The DNA is TGTGCCAGCAGCCGTAGAGGGGGAATCTACACAGATACGCAGTATTTT.